This paragraph covers one T cell receptor beta chain sequence. Random hexamers were used to reverse transcribe roughly 0.45 to 1 ug of RNA. The method of amplification for TCR beta CDR3 was immunoSEQ multiplex PCR, covering 54 Vbeta and 13 Jbeta. MiXCR, applied by TCRdb to the immunoSEQ multiplex PCR reads, yields one record per CDR3 protein. The table includes over 100,000 distinct CDR3 sequences, around 90% detected once. Germline values: CDR1 SNHLY, CDR2 FYNNEI. V dropped 8 bases and J dropped 3 bases, with 10 bases sitting between them. This CDR3 spans 12 amino acids. The data were obtained in a study of CD8 T cells in Susac syndrome. CD8+ and CD4+ blood T cells underwent TCR beta sequencing. Both CD4+ and CD8+ T cells were negatively isolated, and TEMRA cells underwent FACS enrichment.

This chain joins TRBV2 and TRBJ1-1; D not resolved. The TCR comes from a human donor in good health. The sequenced sample consisted of CD4+ T cells from PBMCs. The CDR3 reads CASVDPDTEAFF. The CDR3 region has the DNA TGTGCCAGCGTCGACCCGGACACTGAAGCTTTCTTT.